This TCR beta chain was retrieved from a study of human T cells and chemical hapten exposure. Across the whole study: Sensitization employed 2% DPC on approximately 2 cm by approximately 2 cm of upper inner arm skin.

General observations from the study: Against controls, expanded TCRs gave rise to significantly more large CDR3 similarity clusters.

This clonotype showed up just a few times. Its cognate antigen is unknown. Single cDNA molecules in the library carried unique molecular identifiers attached during preparation. From the RACE reads, TCRdb called clonotypes with MiXCR, one entry per CDR3 protein. The repertoire consists of around 130,000 distinct CDR3 sequences, with about 10% occurring once and the leading ten covering over 2%. The time point: patch test 3, about 24 weeks after DPC sensitization. Treatment noted: therapeutic diphenylcyclopropenone sensitization with weekly scalp DPC. The source material was whole blood, sampled in connection with sensitization to the hapten diphenylcyclopropenone (DPC). The receptor was derived from a woman in her 50s with alopecia areata. Some clones in this sample may be carry-over from other donors' samples.

In nucleotides, the CDR3 is TGCAGTGCGCGGTCCTACGAGCAGTACTTC. Translating it yields CSARSYEQYF. The rearrangement uses TRBV20-1 and TRBJ2-7; D is ambiguous. CDR1 is DFQATT and CDR2 is SNEGSKA in the germline V gene (reference sequence). Trimming removed 6 bases from V and 1 base from J, with 4 bases in between. The CDR3 runs to 10 residues.